This T cell receptor beta chain was profiled in a study of shared clonotypes between healthy human individuals. CD45RA+ naive and CD45RA-negative memory subsets were separated from CD4+ cells. CDR3 size: 13 residues. Per germline, CDR1 SGHNT and CDR2 YYREEE (reference sequence). V lost 4 bases and J lost 2, with 8 bases in between. Study-wide findings and caveats: The study generally estimated greater richness for naive than memory subsets. It was the non-shared clonotypes that had lower generation probabilities than clonotypes shared by all four donors.

Per the authors' pipeline: ImmunoSEQ output lacked quality scores and full-length reads, limiting matched filtering. Only in-frame clones appear in the TCRdb table, and some are missing; sequencing was by immunoSEQ multiplex PCR. V and J calls plus clone size are reproduced from that table; the DNA served to infer D and trimming. Of about 960,000 clones listed, approximately 80% were seen once; the top ten hold approximately 1.5%. This clone was seen more than once but under ten times. The antigen is unknown. The TCR sequence derives from a man between 18 and 29 years old in good health. The chain joins TRBV5-4 to TRBJ2-3; D remains ambiguous. Sequenced input: memory CD4+ T cells sorted from blood. Subset of the sample: CD45RA-negative fraction. The CDR3 loop reads CASSPPNTDTQYF. In nucleotides, the CDR3 is TGTGCCAGCAGCCCCCCAAACACAGATACGCAGTATTTT.